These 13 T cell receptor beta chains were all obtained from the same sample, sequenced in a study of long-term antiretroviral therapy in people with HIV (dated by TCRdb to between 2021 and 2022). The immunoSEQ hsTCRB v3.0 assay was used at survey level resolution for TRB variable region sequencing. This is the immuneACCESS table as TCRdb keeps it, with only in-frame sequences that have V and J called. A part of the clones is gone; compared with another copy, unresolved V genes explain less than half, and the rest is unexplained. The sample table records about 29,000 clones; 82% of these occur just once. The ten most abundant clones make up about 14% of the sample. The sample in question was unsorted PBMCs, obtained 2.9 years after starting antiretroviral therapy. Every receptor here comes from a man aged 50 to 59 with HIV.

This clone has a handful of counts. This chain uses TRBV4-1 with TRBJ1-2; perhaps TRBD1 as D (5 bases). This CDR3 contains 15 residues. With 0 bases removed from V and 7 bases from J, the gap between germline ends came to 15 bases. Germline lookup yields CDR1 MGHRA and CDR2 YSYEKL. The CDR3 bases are TGCGCCAGCAGCCAAGACCCCGGGGCTGGTGGTGGCTACACCTTC. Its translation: CASSQDPGAGGGYTF.

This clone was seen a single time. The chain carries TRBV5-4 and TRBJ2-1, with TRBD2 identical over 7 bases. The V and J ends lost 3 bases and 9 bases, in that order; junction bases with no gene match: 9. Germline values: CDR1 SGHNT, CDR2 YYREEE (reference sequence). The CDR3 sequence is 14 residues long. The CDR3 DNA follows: TGTGCCAGCAGCTCCTCTGAGCGGGGAGGTGAGCAGTTCTTC. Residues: CASSSSERGGEQFF. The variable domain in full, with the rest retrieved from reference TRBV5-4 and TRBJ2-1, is ETGVTQSPTHLIKTRGQQVTLRCSSQSGHNTVSWYQQALGQGPQFIFQYYREEENGRGNFPPRFSGLQFPNYSSELNVNALELDDSALYLCASSSSERGGEQFFGPGTRLTVL.

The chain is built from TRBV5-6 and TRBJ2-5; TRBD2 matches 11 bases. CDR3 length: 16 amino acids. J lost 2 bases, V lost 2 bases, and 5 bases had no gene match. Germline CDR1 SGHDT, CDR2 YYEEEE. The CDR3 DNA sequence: TGTGCCAGCAGCTTCGGACTAGCGGGTTCTCAAGAGACCCAGTACTTC. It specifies CASSFGLAGSQETQYF.

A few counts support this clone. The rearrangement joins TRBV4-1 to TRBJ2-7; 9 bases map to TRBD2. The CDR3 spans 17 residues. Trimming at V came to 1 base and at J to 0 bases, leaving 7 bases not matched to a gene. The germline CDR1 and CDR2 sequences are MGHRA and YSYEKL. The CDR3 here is CASSQGLAGINSYEQYF. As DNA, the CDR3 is TGCGCCAGCAGCCAAGGGCTAGCGGGGATAAACTCCTACGAGCAGTACTTC.

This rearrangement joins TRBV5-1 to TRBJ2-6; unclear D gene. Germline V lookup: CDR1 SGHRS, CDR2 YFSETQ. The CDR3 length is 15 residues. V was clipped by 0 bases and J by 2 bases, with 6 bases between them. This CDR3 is CASSLGFTGANVLTF. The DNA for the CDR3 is TGCGCCAGCAGCTTGGGCTTTACTGGGGCCAACGTCCTGACTTTC. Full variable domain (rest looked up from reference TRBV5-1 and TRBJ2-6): KAGVTQTPRYLIKTRGQQVTLSCSPISGHRSVSWYQQTPGQGLQFLFEYFSETQRNKGNFPGRFSGRQFSNSRSEMNVSTLELGDSALYLCASSLGFTGANVLTFGAGSRLTVL.

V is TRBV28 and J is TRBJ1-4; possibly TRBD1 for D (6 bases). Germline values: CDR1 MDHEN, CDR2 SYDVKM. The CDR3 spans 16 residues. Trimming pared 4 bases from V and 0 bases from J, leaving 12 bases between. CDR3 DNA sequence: TGTGCCAGCAGTTCAAACGGGGGCGCAACTAATGAAAAACTGTTTTTT. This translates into CASSSNGGATNEKLFF.

CDR3 DNA: TGTGCCTTGTCAGAGAACCAAGAGACCCAGTACTTC. It is translated as CALSENQETQYF. The V and J genes are TRBV30 and TRBJ2-5; D gene unclear. CDR1 and CDR2 from the germline V gene are GTSNPN and SVGIG (reference sequence). Trimming took 7 bases from V and 0 from J, leaving 9 bases between them. CDR3 length: 12 residues.

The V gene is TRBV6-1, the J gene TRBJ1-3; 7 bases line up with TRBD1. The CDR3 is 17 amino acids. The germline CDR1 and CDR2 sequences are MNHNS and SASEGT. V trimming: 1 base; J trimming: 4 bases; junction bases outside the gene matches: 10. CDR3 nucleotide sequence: TGTGCCAGCAGTGAAGTGCGGGACAGCAAACGGGGAAACACCATATATTTT. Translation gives CASSEVRDSKRGNTIYF.

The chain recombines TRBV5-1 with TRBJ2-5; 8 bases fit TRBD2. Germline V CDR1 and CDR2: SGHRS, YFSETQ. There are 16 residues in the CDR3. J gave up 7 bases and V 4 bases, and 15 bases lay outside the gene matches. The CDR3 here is CASSQEPGLGTGTQYF. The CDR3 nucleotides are TGCGCCAGCAGCCAAGAACCGGGACTAGGGACGGGGACCCAGTACTTC.

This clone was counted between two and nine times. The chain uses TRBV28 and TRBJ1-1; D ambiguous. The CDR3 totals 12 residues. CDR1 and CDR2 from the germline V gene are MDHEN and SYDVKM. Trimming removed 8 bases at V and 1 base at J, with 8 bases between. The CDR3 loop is CASGLQNTEAFF. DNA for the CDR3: TGTGCCAGCGGACTGCAGAACACTGAAGCTTTCTTT. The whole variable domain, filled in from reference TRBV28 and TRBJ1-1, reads DVKVTQSSRYLVKRTGEKVFLECVQDMDHENMFWYRQDPGLGLRLIYFSYDVKMKEKGDIPEGYSVSREKKERFSLILESASTNQTSMYLCASGLQNTEAFFGQGTRLTVV.

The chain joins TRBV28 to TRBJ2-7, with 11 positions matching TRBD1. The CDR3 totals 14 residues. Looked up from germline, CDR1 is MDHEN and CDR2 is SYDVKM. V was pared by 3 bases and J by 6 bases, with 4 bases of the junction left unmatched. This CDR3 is CASSFPGQGVEQYF. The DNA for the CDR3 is TGTGCCAGCAGTTTCCCGGGACAGGGGGTCGAGCAGTACTTC.

This CDR3 reads CASSVGPGRGTEAFF. The DNA for the CDR3 is TGTGCCAGCAGCGTCGGCCCAGGGCGAGGAACTGAAGCTTTCTTT. V gene TRBV9 combines with J gene TRBJ1-1, with D maybe TRBD1 (5 bases). The CDR3 consists of 15 residues. CDR1 and CDR2 from the germline V gene are SGDLS and YYNGEE. V lost 2 bases and J lost 5, with 16 bases in between.

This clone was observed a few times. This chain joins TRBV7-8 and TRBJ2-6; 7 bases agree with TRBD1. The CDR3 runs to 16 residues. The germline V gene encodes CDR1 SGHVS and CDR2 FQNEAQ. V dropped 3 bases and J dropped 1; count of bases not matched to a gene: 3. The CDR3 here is CASSFQQGSGANVLTF. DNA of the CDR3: TGTGCCAGCAGCTTCCAACAGGGGTCTGGGGCCAACGTCCTGACTTTC. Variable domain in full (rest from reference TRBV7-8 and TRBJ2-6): GAGVSQSPRYKVAKRGQDVALRCDPISGHVSLFWYQQALGQGPEFLTYFQNEAQLDKSGLPSDRFFAERPEGSVSTLKIQRTQQEDSAVYLCASSFQQGSGANVLTFGAGSRLTVL.